This TCR beta chain was documented in a study of T cell responses to AZD1222 COVID-19 vaccine. TCRdb's copy holds only in-frame clones and misses some; the assay was immunoSEQ multiplex PCR. Seen here are about 110,000 clones, 92% observed once, and the top ten hold less than 2.5%. Germline V gives CDR1 MGHRA, CDR2 YSYEKL. The CDR3 length is 15 residues. V trimming: 4 bases; J trimming: 1 base; junction bases outside the gene matches: 6. The sequence was obtained from an adult who received the AZD1222 COVID-19 vaccine. V and J are TRBV4-1 and TRBJ2-7; 8 bases are shared with TRBD1. The material was peripheral blood, obtained 28 days after the second AZD1222 dose. The CDR3 spells CASSLTGTGSYEQYF. The CDR3, as DNA: TGCGCCAGCAGCCTTACCGGGACAGGATCCTACGAGCAGTACTTC.